Listed below are T cell receptor beta chains from one sample, sequenced in a study of T cells in Graves' hyperthyroidism and ophthalmopathy. MiXCR, applied by TCRdb to the multiplex PCR reads, yields one record per CDR3 protein. The table includes roughly 380,000 distinct CDR3 sequences, roughly 14% detected once. Sequencing was done on a sample of blood. The receptors come from a woman aged 55-70 years with Graves' hyperthyroidism. The CDR3 runs from the conserved cysteine through the conserved F or W. The D gene is left open where the match is weak. Where a row states a size, it is once, few, many or the class of an expanded clone; other rows omit it.

j_call d_call clone_size v_call cdr3_length cdr3_nt cdr3_aa
TRBJ1-4 - few TRBV27 12 TGTGCCAGCAGCCAGGGCGGGGAAAAACTGTTTTTT CASSQGGEKLFF
TRBJ1-2 - many TRBV20-1 14 TGCAGTGCGTTAACAGCCCTGGGGGGCTATGGCTACACCTTC CSALTALGGYGYTF
TRBJ2-2 TRBD2 many TRBV24-1 17 TGTGCCACCAGTGATCCTAGCGGGAGGCCTAGCACCGGGGAGCTGTTTTTT CATSDPSGRPSTGELFF
TRBJ2-2 - - TRBV5-1 15 TGCGCCAGCAGCTTGGGCAGGGTCTACCCCGGGGAGCTGTTTTTT CASSLGRVYPGELFF
TRBJ1-1 - - TRBV6-1 14 TGTGCCACCTCCCTATTGTCGACGGCGGCCGAAGCTTTCTTT CATSLLSTAAEAFF
TRBJ2-1 - few TRBV5-5 17 TGTGCCAGCAGCTTGGGGACAGGGAGGGGATCCTACAATGAGCAGTTCTTC CASSLGTGRGSYNEQFF
TRBJ1-1 - few TRBV27 14 TGTGCCAGCAGTTTAAAACTTACCGGGACTGAAGCTTTCTTT CASSLKLTGTEAFF
TRBJ2-1 TRBD2 - TRBV3-1 13 TGTGCCAGCAGCCACGGGGGGGGCAATGAGCAGTTCTTC CASSHGGGNEQFF
TRBJ2-5 - many TRBV11-3 15 TGTGCCAGCAGCTTAGCGGACTGGTACCAAGAGACCCAGTACTTC CASSLADWYQETQYF
TRBJ1-3 - - TRBV12-3/TRBV12-4 13 TGTGCCAGCCGGACGAACTCTGGAAACACCATATATTTT CASRTNSGNTIYF
TRBJ2-5 TRBD2 few TRBV29-1 13 TGCAGCGTACAACCGGGGGGCCAAGAGACCCAGTACTTC CSVQPGGQETQYF
TRBJ1-3 - few TRBV27 14 TGTGCCAGCAGCCTAGGTAGGGCTTCGGACACCATATATTTT CASSLGRASDTIYF